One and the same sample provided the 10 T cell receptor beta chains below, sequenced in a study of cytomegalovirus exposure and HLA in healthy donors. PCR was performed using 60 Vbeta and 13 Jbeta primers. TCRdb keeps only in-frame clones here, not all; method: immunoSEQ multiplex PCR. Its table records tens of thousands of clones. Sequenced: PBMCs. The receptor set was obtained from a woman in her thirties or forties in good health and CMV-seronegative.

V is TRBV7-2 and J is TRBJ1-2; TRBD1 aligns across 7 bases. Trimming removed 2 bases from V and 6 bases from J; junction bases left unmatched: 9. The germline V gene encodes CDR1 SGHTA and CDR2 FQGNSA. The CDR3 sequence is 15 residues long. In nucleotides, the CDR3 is TGTGCCAGCAGCTTATGGCACAGGGGAAAGGATGGCTACACCTTC. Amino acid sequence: CASSLWHRGKDGYTF.

The CDR3 loop is CSVEDSGPRREIKTDTQYF. The CDR3 nucleotides read TGCAGCGTTGAAGATAGTGGCCCCCGCAGGGAAATTAAGACAGATACGCAGTATTTT. V usage is TRBV29-1 and J usage is TRBJ2-3, with TRBD1 as a possible D gene (5 bases). V was pared by 0 bases and J by 3 bases, with 25 bases between. This CDR3 spans 19 amino acids. Germline V CDR1 and CDR2: SQVTM, ANQGSEA.

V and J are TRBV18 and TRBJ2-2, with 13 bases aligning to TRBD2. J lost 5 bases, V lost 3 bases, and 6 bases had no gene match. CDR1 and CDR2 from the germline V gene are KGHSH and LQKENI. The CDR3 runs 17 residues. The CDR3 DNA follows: TGTGCCAGCTCACCTGGGACTAGCGGGATCGGAACCGGGGAGCTGTTTTTT. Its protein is CASSPGTSGIGTGELFF.

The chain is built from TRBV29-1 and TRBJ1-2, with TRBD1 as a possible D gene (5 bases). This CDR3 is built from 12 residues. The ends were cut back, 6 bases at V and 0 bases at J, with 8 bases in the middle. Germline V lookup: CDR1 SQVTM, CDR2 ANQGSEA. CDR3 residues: CSVGHSNYGYTF. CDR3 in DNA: TGCAGCGTCGGACACTCTAACTATGGCTACACCTTC.

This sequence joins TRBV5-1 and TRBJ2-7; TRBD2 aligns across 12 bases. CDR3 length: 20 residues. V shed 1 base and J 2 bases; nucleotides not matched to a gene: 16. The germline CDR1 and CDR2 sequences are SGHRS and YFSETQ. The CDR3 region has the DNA TGCGCCAGCAGCTTGCCAACCGCCGGGACTAGCGGGCCGAGCCCCTACGAGCAGTACTTC. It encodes CASSLPTAGTSGPSPYEQYF. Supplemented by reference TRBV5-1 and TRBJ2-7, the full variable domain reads KAGVTQTPRYLIKTRGQQVTLSCSPISGHRSVSWYQQTPGQGLQFLFEYFSETQRNKGNFPGRFSGRQFSNSRSEMNVSTLELGDSALYLCASSLPTAGTSGPSPYEQYFGPGTRLTVT.

CDR3 protein: CASSGTEQETQYF. In DNA, the CDR3 is TGTGCCAGCAGCGGGACAGAGCAAGAGACCCAGTACTTC. The J gene is TRBJ2-5, the V gene TRBV6-6; TRBD1 aligns across 7 bases. There are 13 residues in the CDR3. J lost 2 bases, V lost 6 bases, and 3 bases had no gene match. Per germline, CDR1 MNHNY and CDR2 SVGAGI (reference sequence).

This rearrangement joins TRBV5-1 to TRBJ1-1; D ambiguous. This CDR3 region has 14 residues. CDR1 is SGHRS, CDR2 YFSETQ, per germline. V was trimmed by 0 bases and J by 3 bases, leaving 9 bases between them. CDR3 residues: CASSLAGDDTEAFF. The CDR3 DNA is TGCGCCAGCAGCTTGGCCGGGGATGACACTGAAGCTTTCTTT.

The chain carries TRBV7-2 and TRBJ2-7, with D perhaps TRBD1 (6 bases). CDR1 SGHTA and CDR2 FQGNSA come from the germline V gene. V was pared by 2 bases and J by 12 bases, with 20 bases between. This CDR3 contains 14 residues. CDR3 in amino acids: CASSLNWDTRDWYF. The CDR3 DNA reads TGTGCCAGCAGCTTAAATTGGGACACCCGAGATTGGTACTTC.

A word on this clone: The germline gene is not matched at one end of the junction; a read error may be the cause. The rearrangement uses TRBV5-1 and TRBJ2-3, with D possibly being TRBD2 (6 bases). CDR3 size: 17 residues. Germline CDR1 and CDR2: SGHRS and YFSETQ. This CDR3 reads CASSVGPGGSSTDKQYF. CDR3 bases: TGCGCCAGCAGCGTCGGTCCCGGGGGATCTAGCACAGATAAGCAGTATTTT.

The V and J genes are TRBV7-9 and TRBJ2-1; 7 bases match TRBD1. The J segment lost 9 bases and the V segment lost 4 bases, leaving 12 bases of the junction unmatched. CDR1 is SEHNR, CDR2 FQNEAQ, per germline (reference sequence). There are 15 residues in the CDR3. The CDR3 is CASSSQGVYLGEQFF. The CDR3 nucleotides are TGTGCCAGCAGCTCCCAGGGGGTATACCTCGGTGAGCAGTTCTTC. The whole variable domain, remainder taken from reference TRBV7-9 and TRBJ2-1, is DTGVSQNPRHKITKRGQNVTFRCDPISEHNRLYWYRQTLGQGPEFLTYFQNEAQLEKSRLLSDRFSAERPKGSFSTLEIQRTEQGDSAMYLCASSSQGVYLGEQFFGPGTRLTVL.